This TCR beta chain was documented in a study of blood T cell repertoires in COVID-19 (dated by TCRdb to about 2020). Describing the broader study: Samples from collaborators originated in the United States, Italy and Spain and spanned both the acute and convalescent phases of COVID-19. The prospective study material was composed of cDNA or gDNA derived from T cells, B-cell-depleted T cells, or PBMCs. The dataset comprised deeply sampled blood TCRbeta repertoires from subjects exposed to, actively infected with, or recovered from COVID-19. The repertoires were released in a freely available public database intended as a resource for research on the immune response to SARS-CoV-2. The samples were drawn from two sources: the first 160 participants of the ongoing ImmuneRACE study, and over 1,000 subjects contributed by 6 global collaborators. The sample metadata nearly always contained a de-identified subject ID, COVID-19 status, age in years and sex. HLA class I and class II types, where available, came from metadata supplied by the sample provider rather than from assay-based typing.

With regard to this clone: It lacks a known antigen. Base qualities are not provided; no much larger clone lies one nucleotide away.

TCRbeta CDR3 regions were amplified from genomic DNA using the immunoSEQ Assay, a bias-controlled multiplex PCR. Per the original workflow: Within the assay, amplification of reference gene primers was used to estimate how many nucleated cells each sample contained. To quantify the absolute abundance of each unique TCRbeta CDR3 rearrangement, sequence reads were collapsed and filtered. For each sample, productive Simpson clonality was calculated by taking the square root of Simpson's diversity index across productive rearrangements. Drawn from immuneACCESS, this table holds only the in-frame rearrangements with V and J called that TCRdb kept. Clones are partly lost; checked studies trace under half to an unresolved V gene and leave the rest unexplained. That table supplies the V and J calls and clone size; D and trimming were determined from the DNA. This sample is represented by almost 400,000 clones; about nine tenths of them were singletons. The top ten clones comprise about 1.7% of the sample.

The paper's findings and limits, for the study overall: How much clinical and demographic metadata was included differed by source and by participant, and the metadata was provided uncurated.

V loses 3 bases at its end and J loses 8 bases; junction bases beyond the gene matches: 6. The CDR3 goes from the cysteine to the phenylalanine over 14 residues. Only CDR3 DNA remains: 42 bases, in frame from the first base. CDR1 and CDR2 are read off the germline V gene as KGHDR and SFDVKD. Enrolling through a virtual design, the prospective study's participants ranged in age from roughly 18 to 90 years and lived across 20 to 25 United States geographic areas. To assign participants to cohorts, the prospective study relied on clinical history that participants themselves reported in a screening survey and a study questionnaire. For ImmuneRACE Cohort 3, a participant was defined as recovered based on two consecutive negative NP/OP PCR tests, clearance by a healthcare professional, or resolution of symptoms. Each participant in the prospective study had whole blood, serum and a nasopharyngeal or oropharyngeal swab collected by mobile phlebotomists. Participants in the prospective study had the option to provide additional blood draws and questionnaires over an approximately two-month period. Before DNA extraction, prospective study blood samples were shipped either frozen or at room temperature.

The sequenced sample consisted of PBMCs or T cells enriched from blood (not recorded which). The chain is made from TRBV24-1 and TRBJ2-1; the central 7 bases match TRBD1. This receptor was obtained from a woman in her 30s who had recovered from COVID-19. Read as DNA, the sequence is TGTGCCACCAGTGATCTGACAGGGAGCGATGAGCAGTTCTTC. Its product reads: CATSDLTGSDEQFF.